The 2 T cell receptor beta chains in this list originate from one sample, sequenced in a study of blood T cell repertoires in COVID-19 (TCRdb year 2020). Libraries were constructed by the immunoSEQ multiplex PCR assay. Held by TCRdb, this immuneACCESS table contains in-frame sequences only and omits some clones. Under half of the omission traces to an unresolved V gene where checked; the cause of the rest is unknown. For this sample there are about 120,000 clones; about 86% appear just once. The ten top clones hold 3.5% to 4.5% of the sample. The sample comprised peripheral blood. All receptors come from a woman in her forties or fifties with acute or convalescent COVID-19.

The chain is built from TRBV5-8 and TRBJ1-3, with no clear D. Germline CDR1 is SGHTS and CDR2 is YDEGEE. The CDR3 contains 15 residues. The ends were cut back, 0 bases at V and 0 bases at J, with 7 bases in the middle. CDR3 amino acids: CASSLEAYSGNTIYF. The CDR3 DNA is TGTGCCAGCAGCTTGGAAGCATACTCTGGAAACACCATATATTTT. The full variable domain, rest sourced from reference TRBV5-8 and TRBJ1-3, is EAGVTQSPTHLIKTRGQQATLRCSPISGHTSVYWYQQALGLGLQFLLWYDEGEERNRGNFPPRFSGRQFPNYSSELNVNALELEDSALYLCASSLEAYSGNTIYFGEGSWLTVV.

This sequence joins TRBV10-1 and TRBJ2-2; D remains unclear. Trimming removed 6 bases from V and 1 base from J, with 9 bases in between. The CDR3 runs 14 residues. The germline CDR1 and CDR2 sequences are WNHNN and SYGVQD (reference sequence). Written as DNA, the CDR3 is TGCGCCAGCAGAGGTAGCCTGAACACCGGGGAGCTGTTTTTT. Its translation is CASRGSLNTGELFF.